This T cell receptor (beta chain) was recovered during a study of cytomegalovirus exposure and HLA in healthy donors. 60 Vbeta and 13 Jbeta primers were used in PCR. Only in-frame clones appear in the TCRdb table, and some are missing; sequencing was by immunoSEQ multiplex PCR. The sample records some 90,000 clones, 81% being singletons. This CDR3 comprises 17 residues. V dropped 0 bases and J dropped 3 bases, with 14 bases sitting between them. Germline V CDR1 and CDR2: SEHNR, FQNEAQ (reference sequence). Notes on this clone: The antigen is unknown.

Whole-study findings and limits: Follow-up analysis later connected one missense variant in DCLRE1C with trimming of TCR beta V- and J-genes.

Sequences were obtained from PBMCs. The receptor's source is a woman aged 70-85 years in good health and CMV-seropositive. This chain uses TRBV7-9 with TRBJ2-2; D call uncertain. CDR3: CASSLAASRRDTGELFF. CDR3 sequence (DNA): TGTGCCAGCAGCTTAGCCGCGAGTCGACGGGACACCGGGGAGCTGTTTTTT. Full variable domain (rest looked up from reference TRBV7-9 and TRBJ2-2): DTGVSQNPRHKITKRGQNVTFRCDPISEHNRLYWYRQTLGQGPEFLTYFQNEAQLEKSRLLSDRFSAERPKGSFSTLEIQRTEQGDSAMYLCASSLAASRRDTGELFFGEGSRLTVL.